These 9 T cell receptor beta chains came from one sample sequenced in a study of regulatory T cells in long-lasting Graves disease. As to time point: newly diagnosed GD, antithyroid drugs for less than 3 months. RNA from PBMCs was the source of the TCR library. In building TCR beta libraries, iRepertoire HTBI primers were used together with Arm-PCR of CDR3 regions. TCRdb independently ran MiXCR on the multiplex PCR reads; one entry per CDR3 protein. The table has 450,000 to 650,000 distinct CDR3 sequences, more than 15% seen once; the top ten hold around 25%. A further study also used this sample, focusing on T cells in Graves' hyperthyroidism and ophthalmopathy.

This specimen consisted of peripheral blood mononuclear cells (PBMCs), obtained at new diagnosis, from a patient treated with antithyroid drugs. The receptors originated from a woman aged 35-65 years with Graves disease.

Comment on this clonotype: This could be a read error, since a much larger clone is one nucleotide away. The CDR3 region is CSAKDNEQFF. Written as DNA, the CDR3 is TGCAGTGCTAAAGACAATGAGCAGTTCTTC. V usage is TRBV20-1 and J usage is TRBJ2-1; no clear D. This CDR3 is 10 amino acids long. The V gene lost 4 bases and the J gene lost 5 bases, with 3 bases spanning the gap. Germline V lookup: CDR1 DFQATT, CDR2 SNEGSKA (reference sequence).

Only one count was recorded for this clonotype. The V and J genes are TRBV20-1 and TRBJ1-2; 8 bases match TRBD1. With V trimmed by 4 bases and J by 6 bases, 13 bases remained unmatched. Germline CDR1 is DFQATT and CDR2 is SNEGSKA (reference sequence). This CDR3 comprises 15 residues. The chain's CDR3 is CSANAGQAPTHGYTF. The CDR3 DNA sequence: TGCAGTGCTAATGCGGGACAGGCGCCAACACATGGCTACACCTTC.

This clonotype was detected ten times or more. The gene calls are TRBV6-5 and TRBJ1-2, with 8 bases fitting TRBD1. The trim removed 4 bases at V and 3 bases at J, leaving 7 bases unmatched. This CDR3 is built from 15 residues. Per germline, CDR1 MNHEY and CDR2 SVGAGI. CDR3 sequence (DNA): TGTGCCAGCAGTTCAGGGGGCTCAAAACACTATGGCTACACCTTC. Translated, it gives CASSSGGSKHYGYTF.

The J gene is TRBJ1-4, the V gene TRBV14, with TRBD1 as a possible D gene (5 bases). V was trimmed by 0 bases and J by 3 bases, leaving 11 bases between them. Germline assignment: CDR1 SGHDN and CDR2 FVKESK. The length of the CDR3 is 16 residues. CDR3 bases: TGTGCCAGCAGCCAAGAGTGGGGACGAGCTAATGAAAAACTGTTTTTT. It yields the protein CASSQEWGRANEKLFF.

This clonotype has ten or more counts. J is TRBJ1-1 and V is TRBV5-1; D is undetermined. The V and J ends lost 4 bases and 1 base respectively, with 11 bases between them. The CDR3 is made up of 14 amino acids. CDR1 and CDR2 (germline): SGHRS, YFSETQ. CDR3 in DNA: TGCGCCAGCAGCGCGGGGTGGAAGAACACTGAAGCTTTCTTT. Residues: CASSAGWKNTEAFF.

In its sample, this clonotype was seen many times. J is TRBJ2-3 and V is TRBV14, with TRBD2 matching 8 bases. There are 14 residues in the CDR3. Trimming at V came to 2 bases and at J to 5 bases, leaving 3 bases not matched to a gene. Germline CDR1 is SGHDN and CDR2 is FVKESK. The CDR3: CASSQPLAEDTQYF. The CDR3 bases are TGTGCCAGCAGCCAACCACTAGCGGAAGATACGCAGTATTTT.

This clonotype was detected ten times or more. The chain recombines TRBV6-1 with TRBJ2-7, with no clear D. V gave up 0 bases and J gave up 3 bases, with 12 bases separating them. The V gene's germline CDR1 is MNHNS and CDR2 SASEGT. CDR3 size: 15 residues. This CDR3 reads CASSEAVFNHYEQYF. Written as DNA, the CDR3 is TGTGCCAGCAGTGAAGCAGTTTTTAACCACTACGAGCAGTACTTC.

The chain links TRBV20-1 to TRBJ1-5; the D is unclear. Germline CDR1 reads DFQATT; CDR2 reads SNEGSKA (reference sequence). Trimming stripped 0 bases from V and 1 base from J, with 10 bases between. This CDR3 has 15 residues. This CDR3 reads CSARDLRESNQPQHF. DNA of the CDR3: TGCAGTGCTAGAGACCTCCGGGAGAGCAATCAGCCCCAGCATTTT.

The chain recombines TRBV3-1 with TRBJ1-5; D unclear. V lost 4 bases and J 1 base, leaving 11 bases between the germline ends. The CDR3 loop spans 15 amino acids. Germline-derived CDR1 and CDR2 are LGHDT and YNNKEL (reference sequence). CDR3 residues: CASSPFYGSNQPQHF. Written as DNA, the CDR3 is TGTGCCAGCAGCCCCTTTTACGGAAGCAATCAGCCCCAGCATTTT.